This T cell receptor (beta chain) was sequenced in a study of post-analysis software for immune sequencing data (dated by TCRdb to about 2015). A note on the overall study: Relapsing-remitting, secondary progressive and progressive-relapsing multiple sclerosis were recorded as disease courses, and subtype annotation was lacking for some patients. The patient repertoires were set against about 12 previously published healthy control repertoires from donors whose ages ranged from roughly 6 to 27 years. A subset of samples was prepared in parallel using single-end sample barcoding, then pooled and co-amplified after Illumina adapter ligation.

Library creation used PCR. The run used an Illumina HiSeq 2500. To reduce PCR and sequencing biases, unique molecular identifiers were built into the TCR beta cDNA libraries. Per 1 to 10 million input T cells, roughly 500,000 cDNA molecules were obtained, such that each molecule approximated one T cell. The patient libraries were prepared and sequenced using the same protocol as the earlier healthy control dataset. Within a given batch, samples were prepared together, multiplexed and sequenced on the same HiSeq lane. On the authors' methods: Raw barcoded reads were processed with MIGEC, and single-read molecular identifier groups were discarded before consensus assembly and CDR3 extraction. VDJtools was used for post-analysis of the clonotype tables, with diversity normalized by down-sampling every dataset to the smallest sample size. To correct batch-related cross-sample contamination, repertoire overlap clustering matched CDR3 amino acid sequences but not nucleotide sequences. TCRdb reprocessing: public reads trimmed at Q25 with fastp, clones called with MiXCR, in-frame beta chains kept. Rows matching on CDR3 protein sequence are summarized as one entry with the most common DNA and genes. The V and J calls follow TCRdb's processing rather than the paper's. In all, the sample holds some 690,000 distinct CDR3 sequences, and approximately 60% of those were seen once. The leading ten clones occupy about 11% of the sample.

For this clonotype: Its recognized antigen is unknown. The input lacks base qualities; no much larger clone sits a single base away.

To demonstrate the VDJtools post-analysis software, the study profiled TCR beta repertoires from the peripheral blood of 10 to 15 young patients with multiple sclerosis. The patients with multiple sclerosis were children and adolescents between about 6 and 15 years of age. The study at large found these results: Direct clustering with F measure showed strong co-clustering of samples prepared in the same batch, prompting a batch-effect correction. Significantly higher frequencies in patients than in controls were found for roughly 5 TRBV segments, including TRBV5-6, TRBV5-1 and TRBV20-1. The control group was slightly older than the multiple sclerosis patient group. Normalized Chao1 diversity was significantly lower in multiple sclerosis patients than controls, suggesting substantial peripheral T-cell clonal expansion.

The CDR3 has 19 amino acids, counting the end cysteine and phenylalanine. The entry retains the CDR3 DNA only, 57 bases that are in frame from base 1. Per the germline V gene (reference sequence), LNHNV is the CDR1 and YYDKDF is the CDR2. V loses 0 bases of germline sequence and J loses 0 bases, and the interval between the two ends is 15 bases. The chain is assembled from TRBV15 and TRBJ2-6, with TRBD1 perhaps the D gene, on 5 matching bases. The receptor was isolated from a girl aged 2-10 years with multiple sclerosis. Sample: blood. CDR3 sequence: CATSRDRTGPGSGANVLTF. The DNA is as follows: TGTGCCACCAGCAGAGATAGAACAGGACCAGGCTCTGGGGCCAACGTCCTGACTTTC.